The clone carrying this T cell receptor beta chain has a handful of counts. The antigen remains unidentified. From germline, CDR1 is SEHNR and CDR2 FQNEAQ (reference sequence). The CDR3 loop spans 13 amino acids. Trimming cost V 5 bases and J 6 bases, with 13 bases left between them. Assay used: immunoSEQ multiplex PCR; TCRdb lists only in-frame clones, some missing. The sample holds around 120,000 clones, over 85% seen once. These data come from a study of T cell responses to AZD1222 COVID-19 vaccine. Study findings and constraints: Targeting of unmutated variant regions was reportedly seen in nearly half of spike-specific TCRs. Donor demographics were predominantly white British with a female majority; clonal diversity may be underestimated. The peak T cell response came first, and repertoires were sampled only after it.

V and J are TRBV7-9 and TRBJ1-1, with D uncertain. This TCR was recovered from an adult in good health. Sequencing was performed on peripheral blood, taken on day 0 of AZD1222 vaccination. The CDR3 bases are TGTGCCAGCAGCCCCTCCGTAGATCCTGAAGCTTTCTTT. Protein: CASSPSVDPEAFF.